This TCR beta chain was recorded in a study of technical replicates of blood from several donors. Profiled with immunoSEQ multiplex PCR; TCRdb holds only in-frame clones, not every one. The sample lists 40,000 to 60,000 clones, 80% to 95% occurring once. The CDR3 spans 14 residues. Germline V gives CDR1 LGHNT, CDR2 FRNRAP. J lost 4 bases, V lost 5 bases, and 5 bases had no gene match. The specimen sequenced was PBMCs. This chain uses TRBV12-5 with TRBJ2-7, with 10 positions matching TRBD1. The receptor was isolated from a human donor in good health. Some clones in this sample may be carry-over from other donors' samples. The CDR3 DNA sequence: TGTGCTAGTGGTGTCCGGGACAGGGGTTACGAGCAGTACTTC. This gives the protein CASGVRDRGYEQYF.